This note documents a single T cell receptor beta chain sequence. The antigen is unknown. This entry comes from a study of T cell responses to AZD1222 COVID-19 vaccine. Study-level points and caveats: Possibly, clonal diversity was underestimated; donors were largely white British and included more females.

Germline values: CDR1 SGDLS, CDR2 YYNGEE. Trimming removed 1 base from V and 0 bases from J, with 11 bases in between. The CDR3 runs 16 residues. Measured with immunoSEQ multiplex PCR; TCRdb has only the in-frame clones, and not every one. There are roughly 160,000 clones in the sample; 92% occur only once, and about 4.5% lies in the top ten. The clonotype originates from an adult in good health. The sequences come from peripheral blood, collected on day 0 of MenACWY control vaccination. The chain links TRBV9 to TRBJ2-1; D is ambiguous. CDR3 nucleotides: TGTGCCAGCAGCGTATTCCGGGCGAGCTCCTACAATGAGCAGTTCTTC. Translated: CASSVFRASSYNEQFF. Together with reference TRBV9 and TRBJ2-1, the CDR3 gives the full variable domain: DSGVTQTPKHLITATGQRVTLRCSPRSGDLSVYWYQQSLDQGLQFLIQYYNGEERAKGNILERFSAQQFPDLHSELNLSSLELGDSALYFCASSVFRASSYNEQFFGPGTRLTVL.